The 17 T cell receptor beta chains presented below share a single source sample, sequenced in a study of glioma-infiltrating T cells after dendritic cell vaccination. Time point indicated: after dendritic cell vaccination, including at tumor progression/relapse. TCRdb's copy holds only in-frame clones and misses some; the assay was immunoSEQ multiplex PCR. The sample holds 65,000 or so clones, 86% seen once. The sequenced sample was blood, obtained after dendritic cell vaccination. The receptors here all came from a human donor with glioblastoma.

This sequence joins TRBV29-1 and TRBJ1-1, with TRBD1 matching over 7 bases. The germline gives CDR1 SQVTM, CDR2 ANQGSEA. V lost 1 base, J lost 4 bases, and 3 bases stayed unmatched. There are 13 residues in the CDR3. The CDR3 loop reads CSVEGQGGTEAFF. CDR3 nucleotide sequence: TGCAGCGTTGAAGGGCAGGGGGGCACTGAAGCTTTCTTT.

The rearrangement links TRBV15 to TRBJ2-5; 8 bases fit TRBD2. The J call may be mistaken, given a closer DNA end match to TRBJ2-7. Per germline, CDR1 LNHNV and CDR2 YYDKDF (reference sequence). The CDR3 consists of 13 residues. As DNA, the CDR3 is TGTGCCACCGCCCGACTAGCGAACTACGAGCAGTACTTC. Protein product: CATARLANYEQYF.

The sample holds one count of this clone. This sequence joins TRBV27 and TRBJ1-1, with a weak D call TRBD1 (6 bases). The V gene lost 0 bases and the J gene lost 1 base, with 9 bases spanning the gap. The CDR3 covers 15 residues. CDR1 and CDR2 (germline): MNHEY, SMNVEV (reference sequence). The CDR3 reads CASSLSSDRNTEAFF. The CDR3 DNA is TGTGCCAGCAGTTTATCCTCGGACAGGAACACTGAAGCTTTCTTT.

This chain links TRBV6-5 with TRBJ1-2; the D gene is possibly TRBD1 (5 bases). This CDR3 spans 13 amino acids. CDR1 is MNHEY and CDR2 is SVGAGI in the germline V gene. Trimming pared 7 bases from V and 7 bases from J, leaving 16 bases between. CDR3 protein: CASKYSGLVGYTF. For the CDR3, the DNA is TGTGCCAGCAAATATTCAGGGCTTGTTGGCTACACCTTC.

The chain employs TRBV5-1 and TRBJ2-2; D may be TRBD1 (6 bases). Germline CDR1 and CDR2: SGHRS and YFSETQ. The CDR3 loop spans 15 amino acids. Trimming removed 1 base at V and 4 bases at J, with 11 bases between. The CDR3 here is CASSLIRTVTGELFF. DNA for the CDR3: TGCGCCAGCAGCTTGATTAGGACAGTCACCGGGGAGCTGTTTTTT.

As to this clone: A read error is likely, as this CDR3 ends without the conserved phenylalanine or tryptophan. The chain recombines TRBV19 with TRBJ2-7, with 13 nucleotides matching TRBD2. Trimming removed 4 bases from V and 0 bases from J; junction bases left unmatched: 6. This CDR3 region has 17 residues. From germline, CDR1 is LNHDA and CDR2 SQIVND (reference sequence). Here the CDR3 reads CASSKGLAGSGSYEQYL. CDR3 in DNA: TGTGCCAGTAGTAAGGGACTAGCGGGGTCGGGCTCCTACGAGCAGTACCTC.

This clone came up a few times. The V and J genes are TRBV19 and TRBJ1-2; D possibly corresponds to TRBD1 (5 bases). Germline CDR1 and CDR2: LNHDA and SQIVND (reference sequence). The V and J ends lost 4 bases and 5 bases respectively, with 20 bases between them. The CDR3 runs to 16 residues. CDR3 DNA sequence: TGTGCCAGTAGTACCCTCTCGACAGCACTGAGATATGGCTACACCTTC. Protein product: CASSTLSTALRYGYTF.

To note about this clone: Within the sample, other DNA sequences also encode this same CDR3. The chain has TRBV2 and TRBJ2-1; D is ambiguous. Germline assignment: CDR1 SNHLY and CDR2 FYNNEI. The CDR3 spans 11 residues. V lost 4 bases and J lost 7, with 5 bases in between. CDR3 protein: CASSAVNEQFF. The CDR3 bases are TGTGCCAGCAGTGCGGTGAATGAGCAGTTCTTC. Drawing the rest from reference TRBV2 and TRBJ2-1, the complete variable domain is EPEVTQTPSHQVTQMGQEVILRCVPISNHLYFYWYRQILGQKVEFLVSFYNNEISEKSEIFDDQFSVERPDGSNFTLKIRSTKLEDSAMYFCASSAVNEQFFGPGTRLTVL.

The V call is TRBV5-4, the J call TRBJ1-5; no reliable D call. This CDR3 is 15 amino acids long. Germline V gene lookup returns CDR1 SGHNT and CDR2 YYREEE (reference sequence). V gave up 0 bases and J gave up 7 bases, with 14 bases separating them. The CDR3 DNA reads TGTGCCAGCAGCTTGGGGCGAGGACTGGACCAGCCCCAGCATTTT. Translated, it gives CASSLGRGLDQPQHF.

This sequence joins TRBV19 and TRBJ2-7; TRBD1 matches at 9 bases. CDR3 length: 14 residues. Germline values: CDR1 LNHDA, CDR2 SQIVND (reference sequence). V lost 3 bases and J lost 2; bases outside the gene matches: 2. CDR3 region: CASSMRDRAYEQYF. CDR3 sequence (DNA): TGTGCCAGTAGTATGCGGGACAGGGCCTACGAGCAGTACTTC.

CDR3 loop: CASSLSGQGARYGYTF. The CDR3 bases are TGTGCCAGCAGTTTATCGGGACAGGGGGCTAGGTATGGCTACACCTTC. V gene TRBV28 combines with J gene TRBJ1-2; 12 nucleotides align to TRBD1. V was clipped by 1 base and J by 5 bases; unmatched bases: 5. The CDR3 is 16 amino acids. Germline-derived CDR1 and CDR2 are MDHEN and SYDVKM.

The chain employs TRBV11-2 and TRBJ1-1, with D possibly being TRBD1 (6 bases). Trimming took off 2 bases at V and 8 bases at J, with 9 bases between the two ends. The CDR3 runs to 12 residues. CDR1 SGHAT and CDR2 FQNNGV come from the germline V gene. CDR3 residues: CASSLNRAEAFF. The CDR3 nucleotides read TGTGCCAGCAGCTTAAACAGGGCCGAAGCTTTCTTT.

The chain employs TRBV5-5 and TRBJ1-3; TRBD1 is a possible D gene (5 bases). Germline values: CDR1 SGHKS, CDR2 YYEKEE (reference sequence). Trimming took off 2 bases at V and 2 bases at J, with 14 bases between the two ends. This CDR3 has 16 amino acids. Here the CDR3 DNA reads TGTGCCAGCAGCTTTTGGGGCATTGGGCCTGGAAACACCATATATTTT. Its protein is CASSFWGIGPGNTIYF. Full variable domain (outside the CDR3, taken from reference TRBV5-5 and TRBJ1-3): DAGVTQSPTHLIKTRGQQVTLRCSPISGHKSVSWYQQVLGQGPQFIFQYYEKEERGRGNFPDRFSARQFPNYSSELNVNALLLGDSALYLCASSFWGIGPGNTIYFGEGSWLTVV.

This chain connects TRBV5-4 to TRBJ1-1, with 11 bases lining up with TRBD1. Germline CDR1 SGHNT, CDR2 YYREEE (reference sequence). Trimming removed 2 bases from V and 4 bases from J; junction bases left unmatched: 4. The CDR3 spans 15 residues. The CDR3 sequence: CASSLKDRGRTEAFF. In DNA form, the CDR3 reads TGTGCCAGCAGCTTAAAGGACAGGGGGCGCACTGAAGCTTTCTTT.

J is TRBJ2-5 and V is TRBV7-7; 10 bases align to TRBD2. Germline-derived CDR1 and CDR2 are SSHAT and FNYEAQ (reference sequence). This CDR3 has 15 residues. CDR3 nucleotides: TGTGCTAGCGGGAAGCGGGAGGGCCAGGCAGAGACCCAGTACTTC. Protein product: CASGKREGQAETQYF.

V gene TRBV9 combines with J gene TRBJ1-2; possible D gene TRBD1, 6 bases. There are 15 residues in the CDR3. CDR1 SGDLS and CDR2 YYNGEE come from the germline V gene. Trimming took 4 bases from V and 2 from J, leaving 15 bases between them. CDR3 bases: TGTGCCAGCAGCACCCCCTCCGGGACAAACTATGGCTACACCTTC. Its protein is CASSTPSGTNYGYTF.

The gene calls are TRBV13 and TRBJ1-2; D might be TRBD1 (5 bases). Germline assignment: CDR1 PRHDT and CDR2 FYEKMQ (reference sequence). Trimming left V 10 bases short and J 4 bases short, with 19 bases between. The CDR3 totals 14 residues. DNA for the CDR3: TGTGCCACGAGCGAGGTGGGCAGGGCCTATGGCTACACCTTC. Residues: CATSEVGRAYGYTF.